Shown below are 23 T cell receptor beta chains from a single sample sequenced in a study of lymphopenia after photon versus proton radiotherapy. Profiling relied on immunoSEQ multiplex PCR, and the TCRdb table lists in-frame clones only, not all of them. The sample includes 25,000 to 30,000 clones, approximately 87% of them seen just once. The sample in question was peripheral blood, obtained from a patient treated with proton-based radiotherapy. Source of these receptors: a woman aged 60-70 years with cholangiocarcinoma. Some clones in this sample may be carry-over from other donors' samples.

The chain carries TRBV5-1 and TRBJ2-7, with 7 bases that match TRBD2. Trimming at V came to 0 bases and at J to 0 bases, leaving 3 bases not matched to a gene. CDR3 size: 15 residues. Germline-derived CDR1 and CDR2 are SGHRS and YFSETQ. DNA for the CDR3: TGCGCCAGCAGCTTGGGCCCGGGGGGCTCCTACGAGCAGTACTTC. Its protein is CASSLGPGGSYEQYF.

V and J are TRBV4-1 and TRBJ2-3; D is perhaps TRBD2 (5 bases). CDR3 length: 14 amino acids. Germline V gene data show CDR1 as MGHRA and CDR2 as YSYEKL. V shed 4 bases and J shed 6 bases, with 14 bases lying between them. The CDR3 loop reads CASSLSSVADTQYF. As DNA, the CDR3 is TGCGCCAGCAGCCTAAGTAGCGTTGCCGATACGCAGTATTTT.

The CDR3 nucleotides read TGTGCCAGCAGTTACCAGGGACGTAACTCCTACGAGCAGTACTTC. Its protein is CASSYQGRNSYEQYF. This chain links TRBV6-5 with TRBJ2-7; either TRBD1 or TRBD2 may fit D (5 bases each). Germline V gives CDR1 MNHEY, CDR2 SVGAGI. The CDR3 runs to 15 residues. V was cut by 2 bases and J by 0 bases, with 11 bases left in between.

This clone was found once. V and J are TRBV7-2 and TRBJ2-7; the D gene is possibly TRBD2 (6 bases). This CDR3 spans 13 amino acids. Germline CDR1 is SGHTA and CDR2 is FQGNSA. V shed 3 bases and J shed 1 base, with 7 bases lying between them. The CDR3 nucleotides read TGTGCCAGCAGCTTGGGACTTTCCTACGAGCAGTACTTC. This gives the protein CASSLGLSYEQYF.

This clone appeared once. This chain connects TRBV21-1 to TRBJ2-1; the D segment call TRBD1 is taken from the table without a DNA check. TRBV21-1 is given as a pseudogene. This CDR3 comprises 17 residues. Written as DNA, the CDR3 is TGTGCCAGCAGCAAAGAAACAGGGGTACTTAGGTACAATGAGCAGTTCTTC. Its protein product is CASSKETGVLRYNEQFF.

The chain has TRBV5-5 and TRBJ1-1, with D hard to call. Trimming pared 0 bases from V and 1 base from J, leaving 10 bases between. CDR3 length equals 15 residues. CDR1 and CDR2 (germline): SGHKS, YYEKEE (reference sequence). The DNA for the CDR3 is TGTGCCAGCAGCTTGGATATCAACCGGAACACTGAAGCTTTCTTT. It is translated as CASSLDINRNTEAFF.

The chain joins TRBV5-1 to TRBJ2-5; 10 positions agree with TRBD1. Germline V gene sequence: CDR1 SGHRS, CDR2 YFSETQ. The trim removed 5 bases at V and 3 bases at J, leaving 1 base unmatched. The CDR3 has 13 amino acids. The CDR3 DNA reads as TGCGCCAGCAGTGGACAGGGGGAAGAGACCCAGTACTTC. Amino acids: CASSGQGEETQYF.

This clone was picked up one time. As DNA, the CDR3 is TGTGCCAGCAGCCTAGCGGGAGGCACAGATACGCAGTATTTT. Its protein is CASSLAGGTDTQYF. The chain recombines TRBV2 with TRBJ2-3, with 10 positions matching TRBD2. Germline V gene data show CDR1 as SNHLY and CDR2 as FYNNEI. This CDR3 comprises 14 residues. With 6 bases clipped from V and 1 base from J, the junction kept 1 base outside the gene matches.

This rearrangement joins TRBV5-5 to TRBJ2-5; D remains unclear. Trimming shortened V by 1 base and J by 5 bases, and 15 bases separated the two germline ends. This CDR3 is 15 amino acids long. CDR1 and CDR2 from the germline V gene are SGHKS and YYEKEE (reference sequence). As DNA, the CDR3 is TGTGCCAGCAGCTTGACGGCACTACCGAGGGAGACCCAGTACTTC. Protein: CASSLTALPRETQYF.

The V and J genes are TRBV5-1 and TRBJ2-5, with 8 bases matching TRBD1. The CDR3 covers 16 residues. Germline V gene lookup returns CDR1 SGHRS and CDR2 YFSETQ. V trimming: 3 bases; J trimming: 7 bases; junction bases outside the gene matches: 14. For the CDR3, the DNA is TGCGCCAGCAGCTCGGGCGGGCAGGGGGCGGCTGGGACCCAGTACTTC. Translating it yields CASSSGGQGAAGTQYF.

The CDR3 loop is CASSNRQGDSPLHF. CDR3 bases: TGTGCCAGCAGCAACCGACAGGGGGATTCACCCCTCCACTTT. The chain recombines TRBV4-2 with TRBJ1-6, with 9 bases identical to TRBD1. The CDR3 loop spans 14 amino acids. Germline assignment: CDR1 LGHNA and CDR2 YNFKEQ. The V and J ends lost 5 bases and 8 bases, in that order; junction bases with no gene match: 4.

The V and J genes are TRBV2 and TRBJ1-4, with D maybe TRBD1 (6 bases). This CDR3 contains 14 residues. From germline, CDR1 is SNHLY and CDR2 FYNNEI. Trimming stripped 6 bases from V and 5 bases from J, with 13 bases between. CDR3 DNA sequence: TGTGCCAGCAGCGGAACAGGGTCAAATGAAAAACTGTTTTTT. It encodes CASSGTGSNEKLFF.

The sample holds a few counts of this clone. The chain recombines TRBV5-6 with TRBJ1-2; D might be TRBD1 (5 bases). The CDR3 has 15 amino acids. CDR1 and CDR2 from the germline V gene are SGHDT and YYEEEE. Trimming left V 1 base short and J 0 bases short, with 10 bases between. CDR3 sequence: CASSLLYRTNYGYTF. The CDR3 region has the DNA TGTGCCAGCAGCTTGCTGTACAGGACTAACTATGGCTACACCTTC.

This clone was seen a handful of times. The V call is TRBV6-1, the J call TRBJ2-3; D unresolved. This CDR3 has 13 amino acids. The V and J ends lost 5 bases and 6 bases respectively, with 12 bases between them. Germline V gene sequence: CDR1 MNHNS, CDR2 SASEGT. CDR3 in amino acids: CASSPSLRDTQYF. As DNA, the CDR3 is TGTGCCAGCAGTCCTTCTCTCCGGGATACGCAGTATTTT.

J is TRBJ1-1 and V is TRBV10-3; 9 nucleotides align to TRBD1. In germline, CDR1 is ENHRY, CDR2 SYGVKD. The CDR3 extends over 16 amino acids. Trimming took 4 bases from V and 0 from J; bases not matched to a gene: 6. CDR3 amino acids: CAISGGQGRVNTEAFF. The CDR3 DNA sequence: TGTGCCATCAGTGGCGGACAGGGGCGGGTGAACACTGAAGCTTTCTTT.

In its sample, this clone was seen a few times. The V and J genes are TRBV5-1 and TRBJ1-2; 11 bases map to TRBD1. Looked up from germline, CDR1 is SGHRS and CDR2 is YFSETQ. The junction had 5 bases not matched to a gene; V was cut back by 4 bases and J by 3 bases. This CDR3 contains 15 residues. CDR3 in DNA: TGCGCCAGCAGCCCCCGGACAGGGGGCTACTATGGCTACACCTTC. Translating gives CASSPRTGGYYGYTF.

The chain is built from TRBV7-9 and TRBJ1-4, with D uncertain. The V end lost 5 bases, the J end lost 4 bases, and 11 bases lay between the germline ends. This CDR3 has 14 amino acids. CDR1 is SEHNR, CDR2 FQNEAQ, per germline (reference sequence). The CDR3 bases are TGTGCCAGCAGCCGCGGGGATGGTAATGAAAAACTGTTTTTT. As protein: CASSRGDGNEKLFF.

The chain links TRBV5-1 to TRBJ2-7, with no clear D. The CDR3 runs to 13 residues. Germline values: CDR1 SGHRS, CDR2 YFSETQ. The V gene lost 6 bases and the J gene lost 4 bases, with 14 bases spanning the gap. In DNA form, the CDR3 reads TGCGCCAGCAAAGAATCACCCAGTTACGAGCAGTACTTC. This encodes CASKESPSYEQYF.

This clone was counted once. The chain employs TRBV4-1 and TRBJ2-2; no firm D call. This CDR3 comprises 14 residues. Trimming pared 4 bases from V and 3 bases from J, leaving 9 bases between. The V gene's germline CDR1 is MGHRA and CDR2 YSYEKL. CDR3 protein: CASSRTRDTGELFF. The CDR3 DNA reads TGCGCCAGCAGCCGAACCCGGGACACCGGGGAGCTGTTTTTT.

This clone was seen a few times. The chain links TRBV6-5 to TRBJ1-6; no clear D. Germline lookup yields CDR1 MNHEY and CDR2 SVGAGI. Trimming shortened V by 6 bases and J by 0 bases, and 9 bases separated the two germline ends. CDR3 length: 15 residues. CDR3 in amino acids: CASSWVNSYNSPLHF. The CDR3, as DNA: TGTGCCAGCAGCTGGGTAAACTCCTATAATTCACCCCTCCACTTT.

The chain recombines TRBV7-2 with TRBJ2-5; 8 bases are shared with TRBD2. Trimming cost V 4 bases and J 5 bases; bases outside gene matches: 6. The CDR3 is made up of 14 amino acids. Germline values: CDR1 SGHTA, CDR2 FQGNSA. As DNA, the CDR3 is TGTGCCAGCAGCTCCGGACTAGCCCTCGAGACCCAGTACTTC. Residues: CASSSGLALETQYF. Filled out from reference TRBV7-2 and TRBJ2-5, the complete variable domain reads GAGVSQSPSNKVTEKGKDVELRCDPISGHTALYWYRQSLGQGLEFLIYFQGNSAPDKSGLPSDRFSAERTGGSVSTLTIQRTQQEDSAVYLCASSSGLALETQYFGPGTRLLVL.

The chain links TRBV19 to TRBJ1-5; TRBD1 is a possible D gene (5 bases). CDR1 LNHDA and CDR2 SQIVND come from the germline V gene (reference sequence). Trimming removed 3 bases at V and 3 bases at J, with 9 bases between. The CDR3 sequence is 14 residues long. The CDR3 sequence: CASSIGGTNQPQHF. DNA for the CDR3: TGTGCCAGTAGTATCGGGGGAACCAATCAGCCCCAGCATTTT.

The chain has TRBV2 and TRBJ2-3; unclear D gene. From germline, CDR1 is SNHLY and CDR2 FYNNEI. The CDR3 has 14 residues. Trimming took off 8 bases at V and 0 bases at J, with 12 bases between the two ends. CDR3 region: CASCQTRSTDTQYF. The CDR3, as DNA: TGTGCCAGCTGCCAGACAAGGAGCACAGATACGCAGTATTTT.